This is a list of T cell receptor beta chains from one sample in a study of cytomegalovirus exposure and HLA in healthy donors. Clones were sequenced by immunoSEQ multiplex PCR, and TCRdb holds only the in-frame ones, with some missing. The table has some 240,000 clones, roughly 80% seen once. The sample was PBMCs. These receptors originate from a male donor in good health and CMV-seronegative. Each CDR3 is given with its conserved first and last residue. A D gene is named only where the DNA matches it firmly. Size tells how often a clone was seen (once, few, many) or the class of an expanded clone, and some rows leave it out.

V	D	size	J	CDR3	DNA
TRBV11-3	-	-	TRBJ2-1	CASSFSAGPGNEQFF	TGTGCCAGCAGCTTTTCGGCGGGCCCCGGCAATGAGCAGTTCTTC
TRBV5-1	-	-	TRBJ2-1	CASSFRSGTYSNEQFF	TGCGCCAGCAGCTTTCGATCCGGGACATACTCCAATGAGCAGTTCTTC
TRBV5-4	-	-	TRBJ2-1	CASSGRDNNEQFF	TGTGCCAGCAGCGGCCGGGATAACAATGAGCAGTTCTTC
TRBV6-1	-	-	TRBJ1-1	CASSGTLNTEAFF	TGTGCCAGCAGTGGGACACTGAACACTGAAGCTTTCTTT
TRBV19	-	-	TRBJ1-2	CASSMSRGYGYTF	TGTGCCAGTAGTATGAGCAGGGGTTATGGCTACACCTTC
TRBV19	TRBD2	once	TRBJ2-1	CASSTLRLAATYNEQFF	TGTGCCAGTAGTACCCTCAGACTAGCGGCCACCTACAATGAGCAGTTCTTC
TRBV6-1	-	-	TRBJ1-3	CASLPGAGNTIYF	TGTGCCAGCCTCCCGGGGGCTGGAAACACCATATATTTT
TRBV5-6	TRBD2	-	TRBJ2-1	CASSIGLAGDNEQFF	TGTGCCAGCAGCATAGGACTAGCGGGAGACAATGAGCAGTTCTTC
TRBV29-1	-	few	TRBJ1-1	CSVARADTEAFF	TGCAGCGTAGCGAGAGCCGACACTGAAGCTTTCTTT
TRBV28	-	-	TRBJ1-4	CASSFRDEKLFF	TGTGCCAGCAGTTTCAGGGATGAAAAACTGTTTTTT
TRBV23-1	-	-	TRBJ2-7	CASSQLMEQVSYEQYF	TGCGCCAGCAGTCAATTAATGGAACAGGTTTCCTACGAGCAGTACTTC
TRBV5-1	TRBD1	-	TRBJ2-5	CASSLTGTGLQETQYF	TGCGCCAGCAGCCTTACCGGGACAGGGCTTCAAGAGACCCAGTACTTC
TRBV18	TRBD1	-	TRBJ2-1	CASSDLGQGRNEQFF	TGTGCCAGCTCAGACCTAGGACAGGGGCGCAATGAGCAGTTCTTC
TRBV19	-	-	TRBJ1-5	CASRSSPSSNQPQHF	TGTGCCAGTCGTAGCAGTCCTTCTAGCAATCAGCCCCAGCATTTT
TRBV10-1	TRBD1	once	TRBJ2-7	CASSGQGSAEQYF	TGCGCCAGCAGTGGACAGGGTTCCGCCGAGCAGTACTTC
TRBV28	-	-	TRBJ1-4	CASSLTGKGEKLFF	TGTGCCAGCAGCCTCACAGGGAAGGGCGAAAAACTGTTTTTT
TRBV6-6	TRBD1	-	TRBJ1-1	CASRRQGAAVEAFF	TGTGCCAGCAGGAGACAGGGGGCGGCGGTTGAAGCTTTCTTT
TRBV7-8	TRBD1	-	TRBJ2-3	CASIKGQGAADTQYF	TGTGCCAGCATCAAAGGACAGGGGGCCGCAGATACGCAGTATTTT
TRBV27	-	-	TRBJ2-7	CASSIGRPYEQYF	TGTGCCAGCAGTATTGGGCGCCCCTACGAGCAGTACTTC
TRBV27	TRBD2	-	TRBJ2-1	CASSYSGGRSYNEQFF	TGTGCCAGCAGTTATAGCGGGGGGCGCTCCTACAATGAGCAGTTCTTC